This section outlines one T cell receptor beta chain sequence together with its context. No antigen is known for it. Unique molecular identifiers were present on the cDNA, and a universal primer site came from template switching. TCRdb fed the 5' RACE reads into MiXCR, producing one record per CDR3 protein. The sample consists of around 340,000 distinct CDR3 sequences, roughly 9% of them appearing once. This sample stems from a study of identical twins. Overall study findings and caveats: Beta clonotypes that were abundant in cord blood contained fewer insertions, a pattern absent from memory repertoires.

The V and J ends lost 6 bases and 1 base, in that order; junction bases with no gene match: 4. This CDR3 contains 14 residues. This clonotype was sampled from a woman in her fifties or sixties in good health. J is TRBJ2-3 and V is TRBV12-3 or TRBV12-4; 7 nucleotides agree with TRBD1. The sample taken for sequencing was naive T cells sorted from blood. The CDR3 loop is CASRETGRTDTQYF. The CDR3 bases are TGTGCCAGCAGGGAGACAGGGCGCACAGATACGCAGTATTTT.